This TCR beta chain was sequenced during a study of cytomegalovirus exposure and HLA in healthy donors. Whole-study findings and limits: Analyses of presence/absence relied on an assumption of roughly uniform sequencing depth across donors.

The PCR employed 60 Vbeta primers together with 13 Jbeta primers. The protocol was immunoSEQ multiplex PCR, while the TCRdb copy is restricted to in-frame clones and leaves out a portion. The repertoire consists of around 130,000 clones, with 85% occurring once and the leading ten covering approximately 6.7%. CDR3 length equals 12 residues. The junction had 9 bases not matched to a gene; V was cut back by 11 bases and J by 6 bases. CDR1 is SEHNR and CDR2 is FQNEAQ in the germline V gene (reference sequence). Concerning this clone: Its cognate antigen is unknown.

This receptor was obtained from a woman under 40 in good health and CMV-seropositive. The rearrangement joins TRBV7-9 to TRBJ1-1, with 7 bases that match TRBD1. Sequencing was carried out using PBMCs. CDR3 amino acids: CAAAGDSPEAFF. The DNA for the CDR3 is TGTGCCGCAGCGGGGGACAGCCCTGAAGCTTTCTTT.